The 17 T cell receptor beta chains below come from one sample, sequenced in a study of T cells after yellow fever vaccination. TCRdb analysed the 5' RACE reads with MiXCR anew, one entry per CDR3 protein. The sample includes over 45,000 distinct CDR3 sequences, more than 5.5% of them seen just once. The sample consisted of CD8+ T cells sorted from PBMCs, taken on the day of the first yellow fever vaccination. These receptors all come from a man aged 18 to 35 who received the YFV17D yellow fever vaccine.

CDR3 protein: CASSQDRSGDTQYF. CDR3 coding DNA: TGCGCCAGCAGCCAAGATCGGAGTGGAGATACGCAGTATTTT. The rearrangement links TRBV4-3 to TRBJ2-3; D is undetermined. This CDR3 comprises 14 residues. Trimming took off 0 bases at V and 5 bases at J, with 9 bases between the two ends. CDR1 and CDR2 from the germline V gene are LGHNA and YSLEER.

CDR3 region: CASSLGTKYSYEQYF. The CDR3 DNA is TGTGCCAGCAGTTTGGGGACGAAATACTCCTACGAGCAGTACTTC. The chain joins TRBV12-3 or TRBV12-4 to TRBJ2-7; D possibly uses TRBD1 or TRBD2 (5 bases each). V gave up 3 bases and J gave up 0 bases, with 12 bases separating them. CDR3 size: 15 residues.

This clonotype was detected a few times. The gene calls are TRBV7-8 and TRBJ2-1; 12 positions match TRBD2. Germline V gene data show CDR1 as SGHVS and CDR2 as FQNEAQ. This CDR3 has 20 residues. The junction had 15 bases not matched to a gene; V was cut back by 6 bases and J by 0 bases. DNA for the CDR3: TGTGCCAGCAGGAAATCCCGACTAGCGGGGGTTACCGGCTCCTACAATGAGCAGTTCTTC. Translating it yields CASRKSRLAGVTGSYNEQFF.

A few counts support this clonotype. This chain uses TRBV5-1 with TRBJ2-5, with TRBD2 matching over 9 bases. The germline gives CDR1 SGHRS, CDR2 YFSETQ. After removal of 0 bases from V and 5 bases from J, the junction contained 8 bases not matched to a gene. The CDR3 loop spans 16 amino acids. CDR3 loop: CASSLDGGGASETQYF. Here the CDR3 DNA reads TGCGCCAGCAGCTTGGATGGCGGGGGGGCCAGTGAGACCCAGTACTTC.

This chain connects TRBV6-2 or TRBV6-3 to TRBJ1-5; a weak D match, TRBD1 (5 bases). Per germline, CDR1 MNHEY and CDR2 SVGEGT. This CDR3 is built from 15 residues. Trimming stripped 2 bases from V and 4 bases from J, with 12 bases between. In DNA form, the CDR3 reads TGTGCCAGCAGTTACGCCAGGGCCTGGAATCAGCCCCAGCATTTT. The encoded protein is CASSYARAWNQPQHF.

The table lists this clonotype with a few counts. The chain employs TRBV6-1 and TRBJ2-1; D is tentatively TRBD1 or TRBD2 (5 bases each). CDR3 size: 13 residues. Germline loops: CDR1 MNHNS, CDR2 SASEGT. Trimming stripped 8 bases from V and 4 bases from J, with 12 bases between. CDR3 sequence: CASGGSEYNEQFF. The CDR3 DNA follows: TGTGCCAGCGGGGGATCGGAATACAATGAGCAGTTCTTC.

Points on this clonotype: A much more abundant neighbour one base away suggests this may be a read error. The V gene is TRBV4-3, the J gene TRBJ2-1; D call uncertain. Germline values: CDR1 LGHNA, CDR2 YSLEER. Trimming cost V 3 bases and J 3 bases, with 12 bases left between them. The CDR3 extends over 15 amino acids. The CDR3: CASSHDRSCYNEQFF. In DNA, the CDR3 is TGCGCCAGCAGCCATGATCGAAGCTGCTACAATGAGCAGTTCTTC.

This clonotype was recorded at least ten times. The chain couples TRBV9 to TRBJ2-1; TRBD1 is a possible D gene (6 bases). This CDR3 has 14 amino acids. The germline gives CDR1 SGDLS, CDR2 YYNGEE. V was pared by 0 bases and J by 3 bases, with 7 bases between. The CDR3 DNA follows: TGTGCCAGCAGCGTAGGGACAGTCTACAATGAGCAGTTCTTC. Amino acid sequence: CASSVGTVYNEQFF.

This clonotype turned up a few times. The chain couples TRBV27 to TRBJ1-6; D unresolved. This CDR3 contains 13 residues. V lost 3 bases and J lost 8, with 8 bases in between. Germline loops: CDR1 MNHEY, CDR2 SMNVEV (reference sequence). CDR3 DNA sequence: TGTGCCAGCAGTTTTAAAAGAGATTCACCCCTCCACTTT. Translated: CASSFKRDSPLHF.

The gene calls are TRBV12-3 or TRBV12-4 and TRBJ2-1, with D unclear. The CDR3 consists of 12 residues. Trimming stripped 11 bases from V and 5 bases from J, with 13 bases between. The CDR3 is CAGNRLDNEQFF. As DNA, the CDR3 is TGTGCCGGCAACCGACTTGACAATGAGCAGTTCTTC.

This clonotype was counted ten times or more. V is TRBV5-1 and J is TRBJ2-1; tentative D call: TRBD2 (6 bases). This CDR3 has 22 residues. CDR1 is SGHRS and CDR2 is YFSETQ in the germline V gene. V lost 1 base, J lost 0 bases, and 29 bases lay in between. The DNA of the CDR3 is TGCGCCAGCAGCTTGCGGGGGTATCAATCCCGTACTCTCATTACCTCCTACAATGAGCAGTTCTTC. Amino acids: CASSLRGYQSRTLITSYNEQFF.

This clonotype came up many times. The gene calls are TRBV12-3 or TRBV12-4 and TRBJ2-7; D is possibly TRBD2 (6 bases). V dropped 5 bases and J dropped 0 bases, with 14 bases sitting between them. The CDR3 spans 15 residues. Here the CDR3 reads CASSHARDSSYEQYF. CDR3 DNA sequence: TGTGCCAGCAGTCACGCCCGGGACTCCTCCTACGAGCAGTACTTC.

This clonotype was observed many times. The chain combines TRBV12-3 or TRBV12-4 with TRBJ2-7; TRBD2 is a possible D gene (6 bases). CDR3 size: 14 residues. Trimming shortened V by 3 bases and J by 6 bases, and 15 bases separated the two germline ends. Written as DNA, the CDR3 is TGTGCCAGCAGTTTGCCGGGGGAGGTCGGCGAGCAGTACTTC. This gives the protein CASSLPGEVGEQYF.

This clonotype was recorded at least ten times. V usage is TRBV2 and J usage is TRBJ2-3; D not resolved. This CDR3 is built from 14 residues. Germline V lookup: CDR1 SNHLY, CDR2 FYNNEI. V lost 4 bases and J 2 bases, leaving 10 bases between the germline ends. The DNA of the CDR3 is TGTGCCAGCAGTGCGGACGGTTACACAGATACGCAGTATTTT. Translating it yields CASSADGYTDTQYF. The full variable domain, with the rest looked up from reference TRBV2 and TRBJ2-3, is EPEVTQTPSHQVTQMGQEVILRCVPISNHLYFYWYRQILGQKVEFLVSFYNNEISEKSEIFDDQFSVERPDGSNFTLKIRSTKLEDSAMYFCASSADGYTDTQYFGPGTRLTVL.

The V gene is TRBV5-4, the J gene TRBJ2-7, with a possible D match to TRBD1 (6 bases). V lost 3 bases to trimming and J lost 2 bases, with 15 bases between them. CDR1 is SGHNT, CDR2 YYREEE, per germline (reference sequence). The CDR3 totals 15 residues. The CDR3 loop is CASSSSFGQPYEQYF. The CDR3 DNA follows: TGTGCCAGCAGCTCATCCTTCGGACAGCCCTACGAGCAGTACTTC. Full variable domain (missing parts from reference TRBV5-4 and TRBJ2-7): ETGVTQSPTHLIKTRGQQVTLRCSSQSGHNTVSWYQQALGQGPQFIFQYYREEENGRGNFPPRFSGLQFPNYSSELNVNALELDDSALYLCASSSSFGQPYEQYFGPGTRLTVT.

This clonotype was detected many times. The V gene is TRBV28, the J gene TRBJ2-1; D not certain. This CDR3 region has 16 residues. Trimming pared 5 bases from V and 0 bases from J, leaving 14 bases between. Germline V CDR1 and CDR2: MDHEN, SYDVKM. CDR3 protein: CASSPSGPSSYNEQFF. CDR3 bases: TGTGCCAGCAGTCCCTCGGGCCCCAGCTCCTACAATGAGCAGTTCTTC.

The genes are TRBV4-1 and TRBJ2-3; 10 bases align to TRBD2. The length of the CDR3 is 18 residues. The germline V gene has CDR1 MGHRA and CDR2 YSYEKL. Losses at the gene ends were 4 bases for V and 2 bases for J; bases not matched to a gene: 12. Here the CDR3 reads CASSPLLSGGLHTDTQYF. DNA of the CDR3: TGCGCCAGCAGCCCCCTCCTTAGCGGGGGGCTACACACAGATACGCAGTATTTT.